This T cell receptor (beta chain) stems from a study of T cells after yellow fever vaccination (dated by TCRdb to between 2019 and 2020). For the wider study: The SMART-Seq v4 Ultra Low Input RNA kit was used to prepare libraries from fractions with low cell numbers. Bulk TCR alpha and beta repertoires were sequenced longitudinally to track T-cell clones before and after primary and booster YFV17D yellow fever vaccination. The cohort comprised two healthy male donors, one aged 18 to 30 and one aged 30 to 40 years. Blood was collected at multiple timepoints before and after primary and secondary immunization, and bulk PBMC replicates and cell subsets were isolated. The paper's findings and limits, for the study overall: A small share of clonotypes occurred in both CD4 and CD8 compartments, likely arising from convergent recombination. Most clones expanded after primary vaccination (96% of CD4 and approximately 90% of CD8) were re-detected after the booster, suggesting that broad memory maintenance occurred. Compared with the primary T-cell response, the secondary T-cell response was faster but weaker, reaching its peak on day 5 rather than on day 15. Because abundant contaminating clonotypes from the bulk population could be contained in FACS-sorted repertoires, computational filtering was required. Only a couple of donors were included in the study, so the extent to which the findings can be generalized is limited.

The table lists this clonotype with a few counts. Its binding antigen is unknown. No much larger clonotype is one base removed from it; base qualities were not supplied. The treatment or condition label, as the study defines it: live attenuated yellow fever vaccine strain. Two biological replicates of bulk PBMCs were collected at each blood-draw timepoint. A standard Ficoll-Paque protocol was used to isolate PBMCs from peripheral blood. RNA was extracted with TriZol from bulk PBMCs, CD4 and CD8 fractions, and dextramer-positive and dextramer-negative fractions. Sequencing used an Illumina NovaSeq 6000. TCR cDNA was synthesized by 5'RACE template switching, which introduced a universal primer site and unique molecular identifiers. Priming for cDNA synthesis came from both the TCR alpha and TCR beta constant segments. Library amplification used two PCR steps, and the second PCR step added sample barcodes and sequencing adapters. Sequencing of libraries was performed on Illumina HiSeq 2500 (2x100 bp) or NovaSeq (2x150 bp). The authors' pipeline ran thus. Reads were demultiplexed and collapsed into UMI consensus sequences with MIGEC, and V(D)J alignment was performed with MiXCR. Vaccine-responding clonotypes were identified with edgeR using replicate PBMC samples, with FDR below 0.01 and a log2 fold change above 5 up to day 15 being required. Each bulk clonotype was labeled CD4 or CD8 based on which sequenced repertoire, CD4 or CD8, contained the clonotype at higher abundance. TCRdb cleaned the public reads at Q25 with fastp, built clones with MiXCR and kept in-frame beta chains. Under each unique CDR3 protein, matching rows form one entry showing the most common genes and DNA. These V and J calls are TCRdb output, not the study's own analysis. The sample table lists around 320,000 distinct CDR3 sequences, approximately 4% of them with a count of one. The biggest ten clones account for approximately 20% of the sample.

This receptor was taken from a man aged 18 to 29 who received the YFV17D yellow fever vaccine. The source material was PBMCs, sampled 15 days after the yellow fever booster vaccination.

The nucleotide sequence reads TGTGCCAGCAGTTTATGGTCGTATAATAACTATGGCTACACCTTC. This sequence encodes CASSLWSYNNYGYTF. Rearrangement joined TRBV27 to TRBJ1-2; confidence is insufficient to name the D gene. Between the V and J ends, shortened by 1 base and 1 base respectively, the junction contains 10 bases. From its cysteine to its phenylalanine, the CDR3 spans 15 amino acids. CDR3 DNA only is kept here, 45 bases in frame from base 1. The germline V gene encodes CDR1 MNHEY and CDR2 SMNVEV (reference sequence).